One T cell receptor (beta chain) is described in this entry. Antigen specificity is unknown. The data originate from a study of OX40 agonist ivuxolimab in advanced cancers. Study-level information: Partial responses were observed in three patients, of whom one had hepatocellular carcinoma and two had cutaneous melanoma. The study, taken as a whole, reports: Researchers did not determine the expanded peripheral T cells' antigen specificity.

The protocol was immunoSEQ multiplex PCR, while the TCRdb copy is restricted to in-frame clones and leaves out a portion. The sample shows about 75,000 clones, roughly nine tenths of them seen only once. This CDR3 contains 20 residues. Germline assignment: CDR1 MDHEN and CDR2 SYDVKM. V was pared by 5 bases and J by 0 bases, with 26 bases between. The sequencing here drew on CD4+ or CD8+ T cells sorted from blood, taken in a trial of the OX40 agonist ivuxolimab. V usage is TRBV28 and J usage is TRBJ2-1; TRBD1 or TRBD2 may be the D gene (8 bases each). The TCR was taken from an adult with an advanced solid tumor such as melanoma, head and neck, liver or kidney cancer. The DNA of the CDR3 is TGTGCCAGCAGTCACCGACAGGGGAAAACTAGCGGAGGCTCCTACAATGAGCAGTTCTTC. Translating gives CASSHRQGKTSGGSYNEQFF. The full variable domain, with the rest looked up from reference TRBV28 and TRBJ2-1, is DVKVTQSSRYLVKRTGEKVFLECVQDMDHENMFWYRQDPGLGLRLIYFSYDVKMKEKGDIPEGYSVSREKKERFSLILESASTNQTSMYLCASSHRQGKTSGGSYNEQFFGPGTRLTVL.